A single sample is the source of the 17 T cell receptor beta chains below, sequenced in a study of OX40 agonist ivuxolimab in advanced cancers. Sequenced by immunoSEQ multiplex PCR; TCRdb stores in-frame clones only, minus some. Counted here are around 68,000 clones, about nine tenths occurring once; the ten biggest clones make up 0.95% to 1.5%. The sequences come from CD4+ or CD8+ T cells sorted from blood, collected in a trial of the OX40 agonist ivuxolimab. These receptors were obtained from an adult with an advanced solid tumor such as melanoma, head and neck, liver or kidney cancer.

The V call is TRBV10-3, the J call TRBJ1-2; TRBD1 might be the D (5 bases). The CDR3 runs 13 residues. Germline lookup yields CDR1 ENHRY and CDR2 SYGVKD. V shed 7 bases and J shed 2 bases, with 11 bases lying between them. CDR3 amino acids: CAINGGLNYGYTF. The DNA for the CDR3 is TGTGCCATCAATGGGGGATTAAACTATGGCTACACCTTC.

This clone was recorded a few times. V is TRBV7-6 and J is TRBJ1-1; D is ambiguous. Trimming removed 1 base at V and 2 bases at J, with 5 bases between. The CDR3 has 13 residues. Germline V CDR1 and CDR2: SGHVS, FNYEAQ. CDR3 nucleotide sequence: TGTGCCAGCAGCTTAGACCTAAACACTGAAGCTTTCTTT. Protein sequence: CASSLDLNTEAFF.

DNA for the CDR3: TGTGCCAGTAGTATCGGGCCCCAAGCCGGGGAGCTGTTTTTT. It codes for CASSIGPQAGELFF. The V gene is TRBV19, the J gene TRBJ2-2; D unclear. V dropped 3 bases and J dropped 6 bases, with 11 bases sitting between them. CDR3 length: 14 amino acids. The germline V gene has CDR1 LNHDA and CDR2 SQIVND (reference sequence).

CDR3: CASSPHSGGAGNTIYF. CDR3 nucleotide sequence: TGTGCCAGCAGCCCCCATTCCGGGGGGGCTGGAAACACCATATATTTT. The chain uses TRBV5-8 and TRBJ1-3; maybe TRBD1 (5 bases). Trimming cost V 4 bases and J 2 bases, with 16 bases left between them. Germline-derived CDR1 and CDR2 are SGHTS and YDEGEE. The CDR3 sequence is 16 residues long.

The chain employs TRBV7-8 and TRBJ2-1; 14 bases line up with TRBD2. Germline CDR1 and CDR2: SGHVS and FQNEAQ. Trimming cost V 5 bases and J 3 bases; bases outside gene matches: 12. This CDR3 is built from 19 residues. The CDR3 DNA reads as TGTGCCAGCAGCCTTCGGGGACTAGCGGGAGAGGGAGGCTACAATGAGCAGTTCTTC. It translates to CASSLRGLAGEGGYNEQFF.

The chain employs TRBV19 and TRBJ1-2; tentative D call: TRBD1 (5 bases). CDR3 length equals 15 residues. Trimming shortened V by 4 bases and J by 1 base, and 13 bases separated the two germline ends. In germline, CDR1 is LNHDA, CDR2 SQIVND (reference sequence). The CDR3 loop is CASSTQGVSNYGYTF. The CDR3, as DNA: TGTGCCAGTAGTACCCAGGGAGTCAGTAACTATGGCTACACCTTC.

The chain links TRBV27 to TRBJ2-1, with D perhaps matching TRBD1 or TRBD2 (5 bases each). V was cut by 2 bases and J by 10 bases, with 24 bases left in between. The CDR3 is 17 residues long. The germline V gene has CDR1 MNHEY and CDR2 SMNVEV (reference sequence). CDR3 bases: TGTGCCAGCAGTTTACCGGGGTTTAGGGGTGGCGGCGAAGAGCAGTTCTTC. Translated, it gives CASSLPGFRGGGEEQFF.

The rearrangement links TRBV2 to TRBJ1-2; D gene uncertain. This CDR3 contains 14 residues. Between the trimmed V and J ends, which lost 8 bases and 7 bases, there was a span of 20 bases. CDR1 and CDR2 (germline): SNHLY, FYNNEI. The CDR3 sequence is CASVAGLGARGYTF. The CDR3 bases are TGTGCCAGCGTAGCCGGGCTCGGAGCGCGTGGCTACACCTTC.

The chain combines TRBV19 with TRBJ1-4; 7 bases are shared with TRBD1. Germline lookup yields CDR1 LNHDA and CDR2 SQIVND (reference sequence). The ends lost 5 bases at V and 4 bases at J; junction bases unmatched: 10. This CDR3 has 16 amino acids. In DNA, the CDR3 is TGTGCCAGTAGTCCGAGTCGGGACAGTTATAATGAAAAACTGTTTTTT. Encoded protein: CASSPSRDSYNEKLFF. The full variable domain, its missing parts supplied by reference TRBV19 and TRBJ1-4, is DGGITQSPKYLFRKEGQNVTLSCEQNLNHDAMYWYRQDPGQGLRLIYYSQIVNDFQKGDIAEGYSVSREKKESFPLTVTSAQKNPTAFYLCASSPSRDSYNEKLFFGSGTQLSVL.

V and J are TRBV18 and TRBJ1-2; no clear D. This CDR3 spans 13 amino acids. The V gene's germline CDR1 is KGHSH and CDR2 LQKENI. Trimming left V 2 bases short and J 6 bases short, with 10 bases between. The CDR3 loop is CASSPSGEDGYTF. For the CDR3, the DNA is TGTGCCAGCTCACCATCCGGGGAGGATGGCTACACCTTC. Full variable domain (missing parts from reference TRBV18 and TRBJ1-2): NAGVMQNPRHLVRRRGQEARLRCSPMKGHSHVYWYRQLPEEGLKFMVYLQKENIIDESGMPKERFSAEFPKEGPSILRIQQVVRGDSAAYFCASSPSGEDGYTFGSGTRLTVV.

This clone was counted a few times. This chain joins TRBV28 and TRBJ1-4, with 7 bases aligning to TRBD1. The CDR3 sequence is 18 residues long. The trim removed 5 bases at V and 3 bases at J, leaving 15 bases unmatched. CDR1 is MDHEN and CDR2 is SYDVKM in the germline V gene. The CDR3 loop reads CASSQTGQRYQANEKLFF. CDR3 sequence (DNA): TGTGCCAGCAGTCAGACAGGGCAAAGATATCAAGCTAATGAAAAACTGTTTTTT.

This clone was seen only a few times. This sequence joins TRBV6-1 and TRBJ2-2; D is undetermined. This CDR3 region has 13 residues. CDR1 MNHNS and CDR2 SASEGT come from the germline V gene. Deletions cut 2 bases from V and 7 bases from J, with 8 bases between. CDR3 in amino acids: CASSENVIGELFF. Written as DNA, the CDR3 is TGTGCCAGCAGTGAAAATGTGATCGGGGAGCTGTTTTTT.

The J gene is TRBJ2-7, the V gene TRBV29-1; 11 bases map to TRBD2. V trimming: 4 bases; J trimming: 2 bases; junction bases outside the gene matches: 4. Per the germline V gene, CDR1 is SQVTM and CDR2 is ANQGSEA. This CDR3 is 14 amino acids long. CDR3 protein: CSVAGLAGTYEQYF. The DNA for the CDR3 is TGCAGCGTTGCCGGACTAGCGGGCACCTACGAGCAGTACTTC.

This clone appeared once. V is TRBV28 and J is TRBJ1-2; 7 bases map to TRBD1. Germline V gene lookup returns CDR1 MDHEN and CDR2 SYDVKM. Unmatched junction bases numbered 1, after V lost 4 bases and J lost 2 bases. This CDR3 is 13 amino acids long. The CDR3 DNA reads TGTGCCAGCAGTTACAGGGGAAACTATGGCTACACCTTC. Amino acids: CASSYRGNYGYTF.

The chain joins TRBV5-1 to TRBJ2-7; tentatively, D is TRBD1 or TRBD2 (5 bases each). The CDR3 is made up of 14 amino acids. V lost 7 bases to trimming and J lost 2 bases, with 16 bases between them. Germline CDR1 and CDR2: SGHRS and YFSETQ. CDR3 in amino acids: CASAPGTDAYEQYF. The CDR3 DNA reads as TGCGCCAGCGCTCCCGGGACGGATGCCTACGAGCAGTACTTC.

This chain links TRBV6-5 with TRBJ2-1, with D unclear. Germline assignment: CDR1 MNHEY and CDR2 SVGAGI. The CDR3 has 15 amino acids. Trimming left V 2 bases short and J 5 bases short, with 13 bases between. CDR3 sequence (DNA): TGTGCCAGCAGTTACCGGCCAGGTTCTCACAATGAGCAGTTCTTC. Translating it yields CASSYRPGSHNEQFF.

The CDR3 sequence is CAISESGEVDTQYF. CDR3 bases: TGTGCCATCAGTGAGTCGGGGGAGGTAGATACGCAGTATTTT. The genes are TRBV10-3 and TRBJ2-3; D may be TRBD2 (6 bases). V lost 0 bases and J 5 bases, leaving 9 bases between the germline ends. This CDR3 has 14 amino acids. Germline CDR1 ENHRY, CDR2 SYGVKD.